Included here is one TCR beta chain sequence, with context. Its antigen is unknown. V was shortened by 6 bases and J by 8 bases, with 25 bases between the two germline ends. This CDR3 contains 16 residues. CDR1 is SGHTA and CDR2 is FQGNSA in the germline V gene. These data belong to a study of memory CD4+ T cells and cytomegalovirus serostatus. Overall study: Donors were healthy Belgian adults, several CMV seropositive and fewer than 30 seronegative.

Assay used: immunoSEQ multiplex PCR; TCRdb lists only in-frame clones, some missing. Altogether tens of thousands of clones are present, approximately 80% being singletons, with the ten largest covering roughly 1.1%. The sort gate was single viable CD3+CD4+CD8-CD45RO+ cells for memory CD4+ T cells. Positive selection with CD4 microbeads enriched total CD4+ T cells. Study-level findings and limits: Each of roughly 65 CMV-associated TCRbeta sequences occurred in one to five individuals. The CMV-associated TCR signature appears largely within the CD4+ memory repertoire.

The sequenced sample consisted of memory CD4+ T cells from blood. This chain uses TRBV7-2 with TRBJ1-2, with D possibly matching TRBD1 (5 bases). The source of this sequence is an adult in good health and CMV-seronegative. This CDR3 is CASSSNSGWTSFGYTF. The CDR3 nucleotides read TGTGCCAGCAGTTCAAATTCCGGGTGGACAAGCTTCGGCTACACCTTC.